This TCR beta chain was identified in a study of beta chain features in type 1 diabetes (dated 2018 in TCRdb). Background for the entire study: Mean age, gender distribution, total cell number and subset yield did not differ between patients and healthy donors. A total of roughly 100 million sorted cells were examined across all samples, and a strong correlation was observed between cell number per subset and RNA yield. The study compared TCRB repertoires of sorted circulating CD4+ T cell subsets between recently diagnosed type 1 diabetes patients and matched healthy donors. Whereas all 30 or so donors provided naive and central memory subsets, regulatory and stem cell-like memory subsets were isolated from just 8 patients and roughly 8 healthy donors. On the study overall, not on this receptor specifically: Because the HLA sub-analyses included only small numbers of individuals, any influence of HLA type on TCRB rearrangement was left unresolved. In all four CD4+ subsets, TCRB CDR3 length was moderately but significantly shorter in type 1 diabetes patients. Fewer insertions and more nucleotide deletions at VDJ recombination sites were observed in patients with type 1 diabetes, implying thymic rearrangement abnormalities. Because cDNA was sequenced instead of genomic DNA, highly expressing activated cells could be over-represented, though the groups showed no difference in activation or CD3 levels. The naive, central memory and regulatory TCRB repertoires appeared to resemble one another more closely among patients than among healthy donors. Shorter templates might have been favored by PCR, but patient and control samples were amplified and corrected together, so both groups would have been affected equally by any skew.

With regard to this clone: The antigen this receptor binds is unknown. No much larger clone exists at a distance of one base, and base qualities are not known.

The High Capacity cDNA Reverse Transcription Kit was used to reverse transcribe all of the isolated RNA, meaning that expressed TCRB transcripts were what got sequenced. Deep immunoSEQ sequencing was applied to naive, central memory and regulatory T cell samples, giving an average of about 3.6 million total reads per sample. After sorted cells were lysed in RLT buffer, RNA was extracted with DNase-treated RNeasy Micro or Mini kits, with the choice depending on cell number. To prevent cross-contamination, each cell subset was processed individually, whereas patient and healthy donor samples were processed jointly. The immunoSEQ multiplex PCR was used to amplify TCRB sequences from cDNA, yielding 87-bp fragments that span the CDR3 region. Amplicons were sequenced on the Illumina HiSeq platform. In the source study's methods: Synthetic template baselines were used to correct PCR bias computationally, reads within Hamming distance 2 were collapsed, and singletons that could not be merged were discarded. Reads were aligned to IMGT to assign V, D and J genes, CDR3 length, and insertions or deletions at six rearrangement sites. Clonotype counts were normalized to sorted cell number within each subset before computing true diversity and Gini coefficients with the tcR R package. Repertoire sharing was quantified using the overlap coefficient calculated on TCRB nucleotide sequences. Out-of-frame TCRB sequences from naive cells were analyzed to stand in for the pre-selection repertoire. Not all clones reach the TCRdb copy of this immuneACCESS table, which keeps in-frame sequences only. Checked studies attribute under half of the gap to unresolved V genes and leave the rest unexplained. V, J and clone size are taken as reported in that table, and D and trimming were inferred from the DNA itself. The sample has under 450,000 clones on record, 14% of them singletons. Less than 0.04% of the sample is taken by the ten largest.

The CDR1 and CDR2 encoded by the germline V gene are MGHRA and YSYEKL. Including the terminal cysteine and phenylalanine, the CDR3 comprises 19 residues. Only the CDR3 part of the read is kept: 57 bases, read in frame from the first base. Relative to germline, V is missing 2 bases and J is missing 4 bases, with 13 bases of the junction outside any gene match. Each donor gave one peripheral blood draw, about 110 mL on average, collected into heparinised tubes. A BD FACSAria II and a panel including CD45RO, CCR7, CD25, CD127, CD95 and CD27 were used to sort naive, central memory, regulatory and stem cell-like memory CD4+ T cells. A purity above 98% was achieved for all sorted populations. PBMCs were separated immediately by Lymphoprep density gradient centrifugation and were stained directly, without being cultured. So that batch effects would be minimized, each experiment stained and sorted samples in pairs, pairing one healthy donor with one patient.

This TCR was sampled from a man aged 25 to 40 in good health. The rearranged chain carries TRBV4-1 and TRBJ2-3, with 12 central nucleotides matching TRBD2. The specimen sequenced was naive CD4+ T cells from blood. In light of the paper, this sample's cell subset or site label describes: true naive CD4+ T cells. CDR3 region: CASSQILAGGLGAADTQYF. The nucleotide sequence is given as TGCGCCAGCAGCCAAATTCTAGCGGGGGGGCTTGGGGCCGCAGATACGCAGTATTTT.